A selection of T cell receptor beta chains follows, all from one sample in a study of CD8 T cells in Susac syndrome. TCRdb re-called the immunoSEQ multiplex PCR reads through MiXCR, storing one row per CDR3 protein. The table includes around 190,000 distinct CDR3 sequences, about 94% detected once. The sample was CD4+ T cells from PBMCs. Every receptor here comes from a human donor in good health. The CDR3 runs from the conserved cysteine through the conserved F or W. Each record gives: clone size, CDR3 length, J gene, V gene, D gene, CDR3 DNA, CDR3 protein. D genes are given only for firm matches. Clone size appears in some rows only: once, few, many, or a class for an expanded clone.

.	15	TRBJ2-2	TRBV7-2	.	TGTGCCAGCAGCTTAGCAGGAGACAACACCGGGGAGCTGTTTTTT	CASSLAGDNTGELFF
.	17	TRBJ1-1	TRBV6-2/TRBV6-3	TRBD1	TGTGCCAGCAGTGACCCATCGACAGGGATGGGGAACACTGAAGCTTTCTTT	CASSDPSTGMGNTEAFF
few	12	TRBJ1-4	TRBV2	.	TGTGCCAGCAGTGTCGGCGGGGAAAAACTGTTTTTT	CASSVGGEKLFF
.	15	TRBJ2-1	TRBV2	TRBD1	TGTGCCAGCCCTAAGCGGACAGGGAATGACAATGAGCAGTTCTTC	CASPKRTGNDNEQFF
.	14	TRBJ2-7	TRBV5-4	TRBD1	TGTGCCAGCAGCGCGGAGAGACAGGGCCACGAGCAGTACTTC	CASSAERQGHEQYF
.	15	TRBJ2-1	TRBV3-1	.	TGTGCCAGCAGCCAAGATAGCAGGGCTGGTAATGAGCAGTTCTTC	CASSQDSRAGNEQFF
.	16	TRBJ2-3	TRBV12-3/TRBV12-4	TRBD2	TGTGCCAGCAGTCCCCCAGCGGGGGCATACCCAGATACGCAGTATTTT	CASSPPAGAYPDTQYF
.	13	TRBJ1-2	TRBV4-1	.	TGCGCCAGCAGCCAAGAACAGTCCTATGGCTACACCTTC	CASSQEQSYGYTF
.	16	TRBJ1-6	TRBV30	.	TGTGCCTGGAGGAACCAGCTCCTCTCCTATAATTCACCCCTCCACTTT	CAWRNQLLSYNSPLHF
.	14	TRBJ2-5	TRBV5-5	TRBD1	TGTGCCAGCAGCTTGGGGACAGGTCGGGAGACCCAGTACTTC	CASSLGTGRETQYF
.	13	TRBJ2-7	TRBV7-6	.	TGTGCCAGCAGCTCAAGTCCCGAAAACGAGCAGTACTTC	CASSSSPENEQYF
.	14	TRBJ1-4	TRBV7-9	.	TGTGCCAGCAGCTTTGAAACAGGAAATGAAAAACTGTTTTTT	CASSFETGNEKLFF